The source of this TCR beta chain is a study of T cell repertoires in ileal Crohn's disease. Study results and limitations: Active smokers at surgery had more clonal expansions than non-smokers.

Repertoires were generated with immunoSEQ multiplex PCR, while TCRdb's copy carries only in-frame clones and drops some. Seen here are roughly 7,100 clones, roughly 70% observed once, and the top ten hold 15% to 20%. Points on this clone: The antigen is undetermined.

This receptor was obtained from an adult with Crohn's disease. Sequenced: ileal tissue.

CDR3 sequence (DNA): TGTGCCAGCAGCAACACAATAAACCTAGAGACCCAGTACTTC. Translating gives CASSNTINLETQYF. The rearrangement links TRBV7-9 to TRBJ2-5; D gene ambiguous. Trimming removed 5 bases at V and 4 bases at J, with 14 bases between. The length of the CDR3 is 14 residues. The germline V gene has CDR1 SEHNR and CDR2 FQNEAQ (reference sequence).